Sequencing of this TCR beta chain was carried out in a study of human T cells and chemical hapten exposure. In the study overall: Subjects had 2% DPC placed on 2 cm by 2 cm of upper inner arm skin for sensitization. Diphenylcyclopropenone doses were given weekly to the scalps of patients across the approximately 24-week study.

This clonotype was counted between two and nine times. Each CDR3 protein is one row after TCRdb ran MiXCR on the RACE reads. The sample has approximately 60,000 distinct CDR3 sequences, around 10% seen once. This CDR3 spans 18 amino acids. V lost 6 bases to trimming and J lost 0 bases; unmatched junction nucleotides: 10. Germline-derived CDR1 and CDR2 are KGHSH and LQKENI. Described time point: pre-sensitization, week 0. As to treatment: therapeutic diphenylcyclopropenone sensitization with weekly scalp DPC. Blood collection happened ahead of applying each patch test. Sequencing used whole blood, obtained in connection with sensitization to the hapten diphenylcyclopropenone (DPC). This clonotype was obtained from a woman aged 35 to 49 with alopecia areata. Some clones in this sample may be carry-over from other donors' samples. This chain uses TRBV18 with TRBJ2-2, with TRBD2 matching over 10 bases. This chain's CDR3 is CASSLPPSGGSNTGELFF. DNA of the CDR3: TGTGCCAGCTCTCTCCCTCCTAGCGGGGGTTCGAACACCGGGGAGCTGTTTTTT.